These 3 T cell receptor delta chains came from one sample sequenced in a study of Vδ1+ human thymocytes (dated by TCRdb to the late 2010s). General conclusions and limits of the study: Thymic TRG and TRD repertoires appeared highly polyclonal with Gaussian CDR3 length distributions, unlike oligoclonal peripheral blood repertoires.

Sequencing used an Illumina MiSeq. RNA was extracted with the RNeasy mini kit and reverse transcribed using Superscript III. CDR3 amplicons were generated by multiplex PCR with pooled V-gene forward primers and a constant-region reverse primer carrying Illumina adaptor overhangs. For TCRdb, the public reads were processed anew by CATT, and duplicate DNA sequences were folded into one row. The sample includes around 60,000 delta-chain clones, with over 13% observed a single time. 0.39% of the sample lies in the top ten. These receptors' targets are unknown. Sequenced input: Vdelta1+ gamma-delta thymocytes from the thymus. The sample's cell subset or site label, in plain terms: FACS-sorted CD3+ TCRalphabeta- TCRVdelta1+ TCRVdelta2- thymocytes. These receptors came from a girl less than two years old who had congenital heart surgery.

The rearrangement uses TRDV1 and TRDJ1; 7 positions match TRDD2. This CDR3 has 17 amino acids. Losses at the gene ends were 0 bases for V and 2 bases for J; bases not matched to a gene: 9. Germline V gives CDR1 TSWWSYY, CDR2 QGS. CDR3 region: CALGELSYGWLTDKLIF. CDR3 in DNA: TGTGCTCTTGGGGAACTTTCCTACGGGTGGTTAACCGATAAACTCATCTTT.

This clone was counted only a few times. The chain uses TRDV1 and TRDJ1, with D perhaps matching TRDD3 (7 bases). The CDR3 is made up of 21 amino acids. Per germline, CDR1 TSWWSYY and CDR2 QGS. Trimming took off 4 bases at V and 0 bases at J, with 30 bases between the two ends. The CDR3 region has the DNA TGTGCTCTTGGGGTCCTACCTCTTCTCCTCACTGGGGCCCTGTACACCGATAAACTCATCTTT. Encoded protein: CALGVLPLLLTGALYTDKLIF.

This chain uses TRDV2 with TRDJ1; D is undetermined. The CDR3 has 16 residues. The V end lost 4 bases, the J end lost 4 bases, and 21 bases lay between the germline ends. In germline, CDR1 is GEAIGNYY, CDR2 EKD. CDR3 residues: CACENPLSHSLDKLIF. CDR3 sequence (DNA): TGTGCCTGTGAAAACCCGCTTTCCCACTCTCTCGATAAACTCATCTTT.